This T cell receptor (beta chain) was profiled in a study of T cell clonotyping in hematopoietic cell transplantation. The table came from immunoSEQ multiplex PCR; TCRdb's copy has only in-frame clones and leaves some out. The sample lists around 16,000 clones, 75% to 90% seen once, with around 3% in the top ten. V shed 5 bases and J 7 bases; nucleotides not matched to a gene: 9. Germline CDR1 SGHVS, CDR2 FNYEAQ. CDR3 length equals 15 residues. The chain links TRBV7-6 to TRBJ2-1; 9 nucleotides line up with TRBD2. The source material was peripheral blood mononuclear cells. This TCR was recovered from a man over 45 in good health. Some clones in this sample may be carry-over from other donors' samples. DNA of the CDR3: TGTGCCAGCAGCACGTTGACTAGCGGCTTGAATGAGCAGTTCTTC. It is translated as CASSTLTSGLNEQFF. The entire variable domain, with the rest obtained from reference TRBV7-6 and TRBJ2-1, is as follows: GAGVSQSPRYKVTKRGQDVALRCDPISGHVSLYWYRQALGQGPEFLTYFNYEAQQDKSGLPNDRFSAERPEGSISTLTIQRTEQRDSAMYRCASSTLTSGLNEQFFGPGTRLTVL.